The clone carrying this TCR beta chain is termed medium-sized. The antigen remains undetermined. This sample is part of a study of CD8+CD57+ T cells in acquired aplastic anemia. The use of genomic DNA as template underpinned the TCR beta VDJ and CDR3 profiling. MiXCR, run by TCRdb on the reads, gives a single entry per CDR3 protein. The table records 35,000 to 40,000 distinct CDR3 sequences, about 77% of them present only once. The germline V gene encodes CDR1 LGHNA and CDR2 YSLEER. The CDR3 is made up of 15 amino acids. The ends were cut back, 0 bases at V and 2 bases at J, with 10 bases in the middle. Study observations and caveats: Overlap between patients and controls comprised some 31 CD8+ CDR3 sequences.

The specimen sequenced was sorted CD4+, CD8+, or CD8+CD57+ T cells (not recorded which) from PBMCs. The chain joins TRBV4-3 to TRBJ1-1; D call uncertain. This sequence originates from a human donor in good health, serving as a control. CDR3 amino acids: CASSQDLGKNTEAFF. The CDR3 nucleotides are TGCGCCAGCAGCCAAGATCTGGGAAAAAACACTGAAGCTTTCTTT.